The 8 T cell receptor beta chains in this list originate from one sample, sequenced in a study of Tregs in tolerant kidney transplant recipients. TCRdb's table, derived via immunoSEQ multiplex PCR, lists solely in-frame clones and lacks some. Of approximately 66,000 clones listed, approximately 85% are singletons. The specimen was Tregs from blood, collected before the transplant. The source of these receptors is a human donor who received a combined kidney and bone marrow transplant.

V and J are TRBV5-5 and TRBJ1-1; D is ambiguous. V lost 4 bases and J lost 1, with 14 bases in between. The germline V gene encodes CDR1 SGHKS and CDR2 YYEKEE (reference sequence). The CDR3 extends over 15 amino acids. The CDR3 is CASSPPGRKNTEAFF. CDR3 in DNA: TGTGCCAGCAGCCCCCCCGGGAGGAAGAACACTGAAGCTTTCTTT.

This sequence joins TRBV27 and TRBJ1-1; 8 nucleotides match TRBD1. This CDR3 has 13 amino acids. J was trimmed by 4 bases and V by 6 bases; bases with no gene match: 4. The V gene's germline CDR1 is MNHEY and CDR2 SMNVEV (reference sequence). CDR3 sequence (DNA): TGTGCCAGCAGATATACAGGGGGCACTGAAGCTTTCTTT. Translated, it gives CASRYTGGTEAFF.

The genes are TRBV7-9 and TRBJ1-1; possibly TRBD1 for D (5 bases). V was trimmed by 0 bases and J by 3 bases, leaving 8 bases between them. CDR1 is SEHNR and CDR2 is FQNEAQ in the germline V gene (reference sequence). The CDR3 is 14 residues long. The CDR3 DNA is TGTGCCAGCAGCTTAGCGTGGGGGGACACTGAAGCTTTCTTT. As protein: CASSLAWGDTEAFF.

This sequence joins TRBV5-1 and TRBJ1-5; maybe TRBD1 (6 bases). The CDR3 spans 17 residues. V gave up 3 bases and J gave up 0 bases, with 16 bases separating them. Germline lookup yields CDR1 SGHRS and CDR2 YFSETQ. The CDR3 DNA follows: TGCGCCAGCAGCTCCCCGTGGGGGGGCCCTAGCAATCAGCCCCAGCATTTT. This gives the protein CASSSPWGGPSNQPQHF.

The gene calls are TRBV5-1 and TRBJ1-3; 10 positions agree with TRBD1. The CDR3 spans 13 residues. Germline V CDR1 and CDR2: SGHRS, YFSETQ. Germline trimming cut 4 bases from V and 9 bases from J; bases unmatched to any gene: 4. This CDR3 reads CASSGTGVSTIYF. The CDR3 nucleotides are TGCGCCAGCAGCGGGACAGGGGTGTCCACCATATATTTT.

A few counts support this clone. V is TRBV23-1 and J is TRBJ2-1, with 9 bases that match TRBD2. TRBV23-1 is placed among ORFs of uncertain function. The CDR3 is 15 amino acids. Trimming removed 4 bases from V and 1 base from J; junction bases left unmatched: 2. CDR3 region: CASSLAGASYNEQFF. The CDR3 DNA sequence: TGCGCCAGCAGTCTAGCGGGAGCATCCTACAATGAGCAGTTCTTC.

The V gene is TRBV19, the J gene TRBJ2-6; D gene unclear. The CDR3 has 16 amino acids. Germline CDR1 reads LNHDA; CDR2 reads SQIVND (reference sequence). Trimming removed 5 bases at V and 0 bases at J, with 11 bases between. DNA of the CDR3: TGTGCCAGTAGTGCCTACAAGAGCTCTGGGGCCAACGTCCTGACTTTC. Translation gives CASSAYKSSGANVLTF.

The table lists this clone with a count of one. This chain links TRBV7-9 with TRBJ2-2; 10 nucleotides line up with TRBD2. From germline, CDR1 is SEHNR and CDR2 FQNEAQ (reference sequence). This CDR3 is built from 14 residues. With 7 bases clipped from V and 9 bases from J, the junction kept 8 bases outside the gene matches. The CDR3 sequence is CASTLAGEGRELFF. CDR3 sequence (DNA): TGTGCCAGCACCCTAGCGGGAGAGGGTCGGGAGCTGTTTTTT.